The 16 T cell receptor beta chains reported below all come from one sample, sequenced in a study of blood T cell repertoires in COVID-19 (dated by TCRdb to about 2020). The library came from the immunoSEQ multiplex PCR assay. What TCRdb holds here is the immuneACCESS table cut down to in-frame rearrangements. Part of the clones is not present; checked against another copy, under half of the missing clones reflect an unresolved V gene, and the others are unexplained. The sample table contains 250,000 to 350,000 clones; only one count was recorded for 70% to 85% of them. The ten top clones hold more than 1.2% of the sample. Sequenced material: peripheral blood. The receptors derive from a human donor with COVID-19, enrolled during active disease. The donor label of this sample is uncertain.

The genes are TRBV10-2 and TRBJ2-1; D unresolved. CDR1 WSHSY and CDR2 SAAADI come from the germline V gene. The ends were cut back, 5 bases at V and 0 bases at J, with 14 bases in the middle. The CDR3 contains 16 residues. The CDR3: CASSQTRKSSYNEQFF. CDR3 bases: TGCGCCAGCAGTCAGACTCGAAAAAGCTCCTACAATGAGCAGTTCTTC.

The chain employs TRBV6-1 and TRBJ1-5; no clear D. CDR1 MNHNS and CDR2 SASEGT come from the germline V gene. With 1 base removed from V and 7 bases from J, the gap between germline ends came to 14 bases. The length of the CDR3 is 15 residues. The CDR3 is CASSEGPGSRQPQHF. CDR3 in DNA: TGTGCCAGCAGTGAAGGGCCGGGGTCCCGACAGCCCCAGCATTTT.

The chain links TRBV5-1 to TRBJ2-7, with 13 bases aligning to TRBD2. Trimming at V came to 4 bases and at J to 2 bases, leaving 6 bases not matched to a gene. This CDR3 is built from 16 residues. Germline CDR1 SGHRS, CDR2 YFSETQ. CDR3 bases: TGCGCCAGCAGCCAGGGACTAGCGGGACAAGCCTACGAGCAGTACTTC. Amino acids: CASSQGLAGQAYEQYF.

This clone appeared a few times. The genes are TRBV7-8 and TRBJ1-3; a possible D gene is TRBD1 (5 bases). Germline V gene sequence: CDR1 SGHVS, CDR2 FQNEAQ. Deletions cut 0 bases from V and 8 bases from J, with 14 bases between. This CDR3 contains 15 residues. CDR3 sequence: CASSLASVGGYTIYF. CDR3 DNA sequence: TGTGCCAGCAGCTTAGCGTCTGTTGGGGGGTACACCATATATTTT.

V is TRBV29-1 and J is TRBJ2-3, with 15 nucleotides matching TRBD2. With 7 bases clipped from V and 3 bases from J, the junction kept 5 bases outside the gene matches. Germline assignment: CDR1 SQVTM and CDR2 ANQGSEA. This CDR3 has 15 residues. This CDR3 is CSAPGLAGGTDTQYF. DNA of the CDR3: TGCAGCGCTCCGGGACTAGCGGGAGGTACAGATACGCAGTATTTT.

The gene calls are TRBV30 and TRBJ1-6; TRBD1 might be the D (5 bases). From germline, CDR1 is GTSNPN and CDR2 SVGIG (reference sequence). The CDR3 has 15 residues. Trimming shortened V by 0 bases and J by 6 bases, and 12 bases separated the two germline ends. The CDR3 is CAWSVQGARNSPLHF. The DNA for the CDR3 is TGTGCCTGGAGTGTACAAGGGGCACGTAATTCACCCCTCCACTTT. Variable domain in full (rest from reference TRBV30 and TRBJ1-6): SQTIHQWPATLVQPVGSPLSLECTVEGTSNPNLYWYRQAAGRGLQLLFYSVGIGQISSEVPQNLSASRPQDRQFILSSKKLLLSDSGFYLCAWSVQGARNSPLHFGNGTRLTVT.

This clone was observed a handful of times. The rearrangement uses TRBV2 and TRBJ2-3, with D maybe TRBD2 (5 bases). Germline assignment: CDR1 SNHLY and CDR2 FYNNEI. The CDR3 contains 16 residues. V was shortened by 3 bases and J by 3 bases, with 16 bases between the two germline ends. CDR3 coding DNA: TGTGCCAGCAGTGACCCCAGGAGGAGCACAACAGATACGCAGTATTTT. Protein product: CASSDPRRSTTDTQYF.

The CDR3 coding sequence is TGTGCCAGCAGCTCTCAGCGAGACTCCTACAATGAGCAGTTCTTC. Amino acids: CASSSQRDSYNEQFF. V and J are TRBV7-9 and TRBJ2-1; D ambiguous. The CDR3 is 15 residues long. The germline V gene has CDR1 SEHNR and CDR2 FQNEAQ (reference sequence). The ends were cut back, 4 bases at V and 0 bases at J, with 10 bases in the middle.

This clone has a single count. The sample has other DNA sequences that encode this CDR3 too. The chain links TRBV19 to TRBJ2-5; TRBD1 matches 9 bases. CDR3 length: 13 amino acids. Germline lookup yields CDR1 LNHDA and CDR2 SQIVND (reference sequence). V was clipped by 4 bases and J by 5 bases; unmatched bases: 2. CDR3 region: CASSTQGAETQYF. The CDR3 nucleotides are TGTGCCAGTAGTACACAGGGGGCGGAGACCCAGTACTTC. Together with reference TRBV19 and TRBJ2-5, the CDR3 gives the full variable domain: DGGITQSPKYLFRKEGQNVTLSCEQNLNHDAMYWYRQDPGQGLRLIYYSQIVNDFQKGDIAEGYSVSREKKESFPLTVTSAQKNPTAFYLCASSTQGAETQYFGPGTRLLVL.

V and J are TRBV11-2 and TRBJ2-3; TRBD1 agrees at 7 bases. Germline V lookup: CDR1 SGHAT, CDR2 FQNNGV. With V trimmed by 4 bases and J by 5 bases, 6 bases remained unmatched. This CDR3 region has 14 residues. DNA for the CDR3: TGTGCCAGCAGCTCGGACAGGCCGGGAGATACGCAGTATTTT. It yields the protein CASSSDRPGDTQYF.

V gene TRBV10-3 combines with J gene TRBJ2-5, with D possibly TRBD2 on 7 matching bases. The germline CDR1 and CDR2 sequences are ENHRY and SYGVKD. The CDR3 length is 17 residues. V was clipped by 8 bases and J by 1 base, with 23 bases between them. Here the CDR3 DNA reads TGTGCCATCGTACTGGGGGCTAGCGGAGTCAGCCAAGAGACCCAGTACTTC. This codes for CAIVLGASGVSQETQYF.

The chain links TRBV5-6 to TRBJ1-4, with D possibly matching TRBD1 (5 bases). Between the trimmed V and J ends, which lost 5 bases and 4 bases, there was a span of 15 bases. The CDR3 sequence is 15 residues long. The V gene's germline CDR1 is SGHDT and CDR2 YYEEEE. The CDR3 DNA is TGTGCCAGCAGGTCTCGCGGTCAGGGTAATGAAAAACTGTTTTTT. Amino acid sequence: CASRSRGQGNEKLFF.

V gene TRBV5-1 combines with J gene TRBJ2-7; a possible D gene is TRBD2 (5 bases). Looked up from germline, CDR1 is SGHRS and CDR2 is YFSETQ. Trimming stripped 0 bases from V and 1 base from J, with 5 bases between. The CDR3 contains 13 residues. CDR3 protein: CASSLERSYEQYF. In DNA form, the CDR3 reads TGCGCCAGCAGCTTGGAGCGGTCCTACGAGCAGTACTTC.

A few counts support this clone. The gene calls are TRBV10-1 and TRBJ2-7; 11 bases fit TRBD1. V was clipped by 3 bases and J by 1 base; unmatched bases: 8. The CDR3 is 17 amino acids. Germline V gene sequence: CDR1 WNHNN, CDR2 SYGVQD (reference sequence). The CDR3 coding sequence is TGCGCCAGCAGTGACCCTTCCGGGACAGGGGGATCCTACGAGCAGTACTTC. Encoded protein: CASSDPSGTGGSYEQYF.

The V gene is TRBV11-3, the J gene TRBJ2-5; perhaps TRBD2 as D (5 bases). Trimming shortened V by 5 bases and J by 2 bases, and 9 bases separated the two germline ends. There are 13 residues in the CDR3. Germline CDR1 and CDR2: SGHNT and YENEEA. This CDR3 is CASSGSGQETQYF. The CDR3 DNA is TGTGCCAGCAGCGGAAGCGGACAAGAGACCCAGTACTTC.

V is TRBV18 and J is TRBJ2-6; 8 positions agree with TRBD1. Trimming cost V 4 bases and J 0 bases; bases outside gene matches: 5. Germline V gene sequence: CDR1 KGHSH, CDR2 LQKENI. The CDR3 spans 17 residues. CDR3 in amino acids: CASSLGTGVSGANVLTF. CDR3 in DNA: TGTGCCAGCTCACTCGGGACAGGAGTCTCTGGGGCCAACGTCCTGACTTTC.